The rows below give T cell receptor beta chains drawn from one sample of a study of cytomegalovirus exposure and HLA in healthy donors. Libraries were prepared by immunoSEQ multiplex PCR; TCRdb keeps only in-frame clonotypes and omits some of them. The table lists fewer than 200,000 clones, nearly 90% of them singletons. Specimen: PBMCs. The receptors come from a man aged 18 to 30 in good health and CMV-seropositive. CDR3s include the opening cysteine and the closing phenylalanine or tryptophan. Fields, in order: V gene, D gene, J gene, clone size, CDR3 DNA, CDR3 protein. D genes are given only for firm matches. The size of a clone is reported for some rows only, either as once, few or many, or as a class for expanded clones.

V gene: TRBV27
D gene: .
J gene: TRBJ2-3
clone size: .
CDR3 DNA: TGTGCCAGCAGTTTTAAAGGGGGTGGCACAGATACGCAGTATTTT
CDR3 protein: CASSFKGGGTDTQYF

V gene: TRBV18
D gene: .
J gene: TRBJ2-1
clone size: .
CDR3 DNA: TGTGCCAGCTCACTTATAGCGGAGATCTACAATGAGCAGTTCTTC
CDR3 protein: CASSLIAEIYNEQFF

V gene: TRBV7-2
D gene: TRBD2
J gene: TRBJ2-7
clone size: .
CDR3 DNA: TGTGCCAGCAGCCTCACGGGGGGTTCCTACGAGCAGTACTTC
CDR3 protein: CASSLTGGSYEQYF

V gene: TRBV2
D gene: TRBD1
J gene: TRBJ1-1
clone size: .
CDR3 DNA: TGTGCCAGCAGCCGAGACAGGGGACGCACTGAAGCTTTCTTT
CDR3 protein: CASSRDRGRTEAFF

V gene: TRBV5-4
D gene: .
J gene: TRBJ2-5
clone size: .
CDR3 DNA: TGTGCCAGCAGCTTGGGGCGACAGCAAGAGACCCAGTACTTC
CDR3 protein: CASSLGRQQETQYF

V gene: TRBV18
D gene: .
J gene: TRBJ1-3
clone size: .
CDR3 DNA: TGTGCCAGCTCACGAGCCTCGGGGGACTCTGGAAACACCATATATTTT
CDR3 protein: CASSRASGDSGNTIYF

V gene: TRBV6-5
D gene: TRBD1
J gene: TRBJ2-7
clone size: .
CDR3 DNA: TGTGCCAGCAGTTACATGTCAGGGGGCGTCTACGAGCAGTACTTC
CDR3 protein: CASSYMSGGVYEQYF

V gene: TRBV7-2
D gene: .
J gene: TRBJ2-1
clone size: .
CDR3 DNA: TGTGCCAGCAGCTTACCGTACAATGAGCAGTTCTTC
CDR3 protein: CASSLPYNEQFF

V gene: TRBV5-1
D gene: TRBD2
J gene: TRBJ2-7
clone size: .
CDR3 DNA: TGCGCCAGCAGCTTGGTCGGGACTAGCCCGTACTACGAGCAGTACTTC
CDR3 protein: CASSLVGTSPYYEQYF

V gene: TRBV5-4
D gene: TRBD1
J gene: TRBJ2-2
clone size: .
CDR3 DNA: TGTGCCAGCAGCGCTGACAGGGTAGCCACCGGGGAGCTGTTTTTT
CDR3 protein: CASSADRVATGELFF

V gene: TRBV30
D gene: .
J gene: TRBJ2-5
clone size: .
CDR3 DNA: TGTGCCTGGAGTGCCGGGGGCAGGGGGTACCAAGAGACCCAGTACTTC
CDR3 protein: CAWSAGGRGYQETQYF

V gene: TRBV7-9
D gene: .
J gene: TRBJ1-3
clone size: .
CDR3 DNA: TGTGCCAGCAGCTTATCAGGCTCTGGAAACACCATATATTTT
CDR3 protein: CASSLSGSGNTIYF

V gene: TRBV6-5
D gene: .
J gene: TRBJ1-2
clone size: .
CDR3 DNA: TGTGCCAGCAGTCAAGGCCACAGGAGAAACTATGGCTACACCTTC
CDR3 protein: CASSQGHRRNYGYTF

V gene: TRBV2
D gene: .
J gene: TRBJ2-5
clone size: .
CDR3 DNA: TGTGCCAGCAGTGTAATTCAGGTAGAAGAGACCCAGTACTTC
CDR3 protein: CASSVIQVEETQYF

V gene: TRBV28
D gene: .
J gene: TRBJ2-3
clone size: .
CDR3 DNA: TGTGCCAGCAGTTATCGGGACTTTAGCACAGATACGCAGTATTTT
CDR3 protein: CASSYRDFSTDTQYF

V gene: TRBV28
D gene: TRBD1
J gene: TRBJ1-2
clone size: .
CDR3 DNA: TGTGCCAGCAGGTCACAGGGGGAGAGGAACTATGGCTACACCTTC
CDR3 protein: CASRSQGERNYGYTF

V gene: TRBV2
D gene: .
J gene: TRBJ2-1
clone size: .
CDR3 DNA: TGTGCCAGCAGTGAAGCGGGCCAGCTGTGGGCGTCCTACAATGAGCAGTTCTTC
CDR3 protein: CASSEAGQLWASYNEQFF

V gene: TRBV7-9
D gene: TRBD1
J gene: TRBJ2-7
clone size: .
CDR3 DNA: TGTGCCAGCAGCCCCCGGACAGGTAGCTACGAGCAGTACTTC
CDR3 protein: CASSPRTGSYEQYF

V gene: TRBV5-6
D gene: .
J gene: TRBJ1-1
clone size: .
CDR3 DNA: TGTGCCAGCAGCTTGACAGGAAGGGACACTGAAGCTTTCTTT
CDR3 protein: CASSLTGRDTEAFF

V gene: TRBV19
D gene: .
J gene: TRBJ2-3
clone size: once
CDR3 DNA: TGTGCCAGTAGTATAGTAACGGGCACAGATACGCAGTATTTT
CDR3 protein: CASSIVTGTDTQYF

V gene: TRBV30
D gene: .
J gene: TRBJ2-1
clone size: .
CDR3 DNA: TGTGCCTGGACCGGCATAAGGTGGGGAGGGCAGTTCTTC
CDR3 protein: CAWTGIRWGGQFF

V gene: TRBV5-1
D gene: TRBD1
J gene: TRBJ1-5
clone size: .
CDR3 DNA: TGCGCCAGCAGCTTACAGGGGGAGGGTCAGCCCCAGCATTTT
CDR3 protein: CASSLQGEGQPQHF

V gene: TRBV28
D gene: .
J gene: TRBJ1-2
clone size: .
CDR3 DNA: TGTGCCAGCAGTCTAAGAAACTATGGCTACACCTTC
CDR3 protein: CASSLRNYGYTF

V gene: TRBV15
D gene: TRBD2
J gene: TRBJ2-2
clone size: .
CDR3 DNA: TGTGCCACCGATCGTGGGGCTAGCGGGAGGGCCTACACCGGGGAGCTGTTTTTT
CDR3 protein: CATDRGASGRAYTGELFF

V gene: TRBV5-1
D gene: .
J gene: TRBJ2-7
clone size: .
CDR3 DNA: TGCGCCAGCAGCTTGGGGGGGGCTAGCGGTTCCTACGAGCAGTACTTC
CDR3 protein: CASSLGGASGSYEQYF

V gene: TRBV11-3
D gene: TRBD1
J gene: TRBJ1-2
clone size: .
CDR3 DNA: TGTGCCAGCAGCTTAGCGGAGGGACAGCACTATGGCTACACCTTC
CDR3 protein: CASSLAEGQHYGYTF

V gene: TRBV11-3
D gene: TRBD2
J gene: TRBJ2-1
clone size: .
CDR3 DNA: TGTGCCAGCAGCGGGACTAGCGGGAGCCTTAATTATGAGCAGTTCTTC
CDR3 protein: CASSGTSGSLNYEQFF

V gene: TRBV9
D gene: TRBD2
J gene: TRBJ2-5
clone size: once
CDR3 DNA: TGTGCCAGCAGCGCCACTAGCGGGAGGGTTGAGACCCAGTACTTC
CDR3 protein: CASSATSGRVETQYF

V gene: TRBV11-2
D gene: .
J gene: TRBJ2-1
clone size: .
CDR3 DNA: TGTGCCAGCAGCTTATTACAGGGTGGAAATGAGCAGTTCTTC
CDR3 protein: CASSLLQGGNEQFF

V gene: TRBV15
D gene: .
J gene: TRBJ2-1
clone size: .
CDR3 DNA: TGTGCCACCAGCAGAGAGGGGCCCGGTACCTACAATGAGCAGTTCTTC
CDR3 protein: CATSREGPGTYNEQFF

V gene: TRBV9
D gene: TRBD2
J gene: TRBJ2-1
clone size: .
CDR3 DNA: TGTGCCAGCAGCGTAGGAAGCGGGAAGGGTTACAATGAGCAGTTCTTC
CDR3 protein: CASSVGSGKGYNEQFF

V gene: TRBV11-3
D gene: .
J gene: TRBJ1-2
clone size: few
CDR3 DNA: TGTGCCAGCAGCTTAGGAAGCTTTGGCTACACCTTC
CDR3 protein: CASSLGSFGYTF

V gene: TRBV5-5
D gene: .
J gene: TRBJ1-2
clone size: .
CDR3 DNA: TGTGCCAGCAGCTTACAGACACCGAGTGGCTATGGCTACACCTTC
CDR3 protein: CASSLQTPSGYGYTF

V gene: TRBV7-9
D gene: .
J gene: TRBJ2-7
clone size: .
CDR3 DNA: TGTGCCAGCAGCTTAGGCCCAGCAGGGAGGTACGAGCAGTACTTC
CDR3 protein: CASSLGPAGRYEQYF

V gene: TRBV5-1
D gene: TRBD2
J gene: TRBJ2-7
clone size: .
CDR3 DNA: TGCGCCAGCAGCTTGGTAGCGGGAGGTTCCTACGAGCAGTACTTC
CDR3 protein: CASSLVAGGSYEQYF

V gene: TRBV2
D gene: .
J gene: TRBJ2-7
clone size: few
CDR3 DNA: TGTGCCAGCCACCCGACTCCCTCCTACGAGCAGTACTTC
CDR3 protein: CASHPTPSYEQYF

V gene: TRBV28
D gene: TRBD2
J gene: TRBJ2-2
clone size: .
CDR3 DNA: TGTGCCAGCAGTCCGAACCCCTCCGCGGGAGGACACACCGGGGAGCTGTTTTTT
CDR3 protein: CASSPNPSAGGHTGELFF

V gene: TRBV6-1
D gene: TRBD2
J gene: TRBJ2-3
clone size: .
CDR3 DNA: TGTGCCAGCAGTGACGGGACTAGCGGGAATCTAGATACGCAGTATTTT
CDR3 protein: CASSDGTSGNLDTQYF

V gene: TRBV28
D gene: .
J gene: TRBJ2-2
clone size: .
CDR3 DNA: TGTGCCAGCAGTACGACAGGGAACACCGGGGAGCTGTTTTTT
CDR3 protein: CASSTTGNTGELFF

V gene: TRBV19
D gene: .
J gene: TRBJ1-5
clone size: .
CDR3 DNA: TGTGCCAGTAGTATCGGGGGAGACAGTCACGGGAGCAATCAGCCCCAGCATTTT
CDR3 protein: CASSIGGDSHGSNQPQHF

V gene: TRBV4-1
D gene: .
J gene: TRBJ1-4
clone size: .
CDR3 DNA: TGCGCCAGCAGCCTCCAGGGTATCCGGGCAACTAATGAAAAACTGTTTTTT
CDR3 protein: CASSLQGIRATNEKLFF